Sequencing of this T cell receptor beta chain was carried out in a study of blood T cell repertoires in COVID-19 (dated by TCRdb to about 2020). About the study as a whole: The collaborator samples originated in the United States, Italy and Spain and spanned the acute and convalescent phases of COVID-19. The repertoires were released in a freely available public database intended as a resource for research on the immune response to SARS-CoV-2. The prospective study material was composed of cDNA or gDNA derived from T cells, B-cell-depleted T cells, or PBMCs. Where available, HLA class I and class II types were obtained from metadata supplied by the sample provider rather than from assay-based typing. The samples were drawn from the first 160 participants of the ongoing ImmuneRACE study and from some 1,300 subjects provided by 6 global collaborators. A de-identified subject ID, COVID-19 status, age in years and sex were almost always included in the sample metadata. Deeply sampled blood TCRbeta repertoires from subjects exposed to, actively infected with, or recovered from COVID-19 were included in the dataset. Overall study results and their limits: How much clinical and demographic metadata was included differed by source and by participant, and the metadata was provided uncurated.

About this clone itself: Its antigen has not been determined. Base quality data are lacking; no much larger clone is found one base away.

Per the germline V gene, SNHLY is the CDR1 and FYNNEI is the CDR2. Including the terminal cysteine and phenylalanine, the CDR3 comprises 14 residues. Solely the CDR3 DNA is kept, with 42 bases framed from the first base. V and J are truncated by 3 bases and 0 bases respectively, leaving an intervening sequence of 5 bases. Each collaborating institution followed its own protocols to collect whole blood in K2EDTA tubes. Collaborator samples were shipped for TCRbeta analysis as frozen whole blood, isolated PBMCs, or DNA extracted from either sample type. TCRbeta CDR3 regions were amplified from genomic DNA using the immunoSEQ Assay, a bias-controlled multiplex PCR. Regarding the original processing steps: The number of nucleated cells in each sample was estimated from the amplification of reference gene primers within the assay. To quantify the absolute abundance of each unique TCRbeta CDR3 rearrangement, sequence reads were collapsed and filtered. For each sample, productive Simpson clonality was calculated as the square root of Simpson's diversity index across productive rearrangements. TCRdb stores this immuneACCESS table with in-frame sequences only. Part of the clones is absent; in the studies checked, under half of the shortfall reflects unresolved V genes, and no reason is known for the rest. The DNA gave D and trimming, while V, J and clone size come from that table. The sample table contains approximately 31,000 clones; only one count was recorded for more than 85% of them. Approximately 3.7% of the sample goes to the ten largest clones.

The sequence was obtained from a man aged 55 to 69 with acute or convalescent COVID-19. The sequencing sample was made of peripheral blood. The chain is made from TRBV2 and TRBJ2-2; 5 matching bases give a weak D call of TRBD2. The nucleotide sequence reads TGTGCCAGCAGTGAGCGGGCGAACACCGGGGAGCTGTTTTTT. The resulting protein is CASSERANTGELFF. This CDR3, with the reference TRBV2 and TRBJ2-2 proteins standing in past its ends, gives the full variable domain EPEVTQTPSHQVTQMGQEVILRCVPISNHLYFYWYRQILGQKVEFLVSFYNNEISEKSEIFDDQFSVERPDGSNFTLKIRSTKLEDSAMYFCASSERANTGELFFGEGSRLTVL.